Sequencing of this TCR beta chain was carried out in a study of T cell responses to AZD1222 COVID-19 vaccine (dated by TCRdb to the early 2020s). With regard to the full study: A total of 233 trial participants underwent TCR sequencing, of whom approximately 210 received two doses of AZD1222 and some 26 received two doses of the MenACWY control vaccine. Trial participants were enrolled into age subgroups of 18-55, 56-69 and 70-plus years, which contained roughly 140, 27 and 60 TCR-sequenced participants, respectively. Beyond this particular receptor, the publication reports: Nearly half of unique spike-specific TCRs reportedly recognized epitopes outside regions mutated in the B.1.351 and B.1.1.7 variants. CD4 TCRs associated with the vaccine covered the entire spike protein, and the dominant responses were in regions 160-218 and 743-854. Participants were mostly white British, with more females than males. The authors suggested clonal diversity may have been underestimated. After two AZD1222 doses, both the breadth and the depth of spike-specific TCRs were significantly higher than at day 0 and than in MenACWY recipients. Because no samples from the day 14 peak response were available, repertoires could be characterized only after the peak T cell response. Conclusions about previously exposed vaccinees are limited, since just 5 to 7 AZD1222 recipients were seropositive for SARS-CoV-2 at baseline. The 56-69-year group was small, and its depth increase did not reach significance, likely because of low power.

What the time point label conveys for this sample: about 28 days (+/-7) after the second vaccine dose. Because spike-specific TCR depth and breadth did not differ between the two schedules, AZD1222 recipients who got a second dose at roughly 4 weeks were pooled with those who got a second dose at roughly 12 weeks. Vaccinee samples were obtained from the UK trials COV001 and COV002, which included a single-blind randomized controlled phase 2/3 trial of AZD1222 (ChAdOx1 nCoV-19) in healthy adults. For TCRbeta chain sequencing, PBMC samples from trial participants were taken at day 0 and at day 28 after the second dose. With respect to this clone: Its antigen is currently not known. Per-base qualities were not stored, and no clone one base away is much larger.

The CDR3 regions of human TCRbeta chains were analyzed by immunosequencing. In the original analysis: TCRs in the repertoires were compared against a reference library of SARS-CoV-2-specific TCRs that had been generated with the MIRA antigen-specificity platform. Breadth was defined as the fraction of unique TCRs that were SARS-CoV-2-associated. Depth was defined as the fraction of total T cells that were SARS-CoV-2-associated. Using the MIRA data, each spike-specific TCR was mapped to the spike region that the TCR reacts to and placed in a CD4 or CD8 class. Log10-transformed breadth and depth values were compared by one-way ANOVA with Sidak's multiple comparisons tests. The immuneACCESS repertoire file appears here via TCRdb, limited to in-frame rearrangements. These files lack a portion of the clones; in checked studies, under half of the deficit traces to unresolved V genes, and the cause of the others is not known. D and trimming were read from the DNA, whereas the V and J calls and clone size are those reported in that table. The table for this sample lists 250,000 to 300,000 clones; 90% to 95% of them were counted only once. The leading ten clones occupy approximately 0.52% of the sample.

Counted from cysteine to phenylalanine, this CDR3 has 13 amino acids. Only the CDR3 region is kept as DNA, spanning 39 bases read in frame from base 1. CDR1 and CDR2 are read off the germline V gene as MDHEN and SYDVKM. V is clipped by 5 bases and J by 5 bases, and the sequence between their germline boundaries is 10 bases long. This sequence was found in an adult who received the AZD1222 COVID-19 vaccine. This sequence uses TRBV28 and TRBJ1-5, with the D gene not clear enough to name. The material sequenced was peripheral blood, taken 28 days after the second AZD1222 dose. The CDR3 reads CASSPLGYQPQHF. The nucleotide sequence is TGTGCCAGCAGTCCGCTTGGGTATCAGCCCCAGCATTTT.